This is a list of T cell receptor beta chains from one sample in a study of shared clonotypes between healthy human individuals. TCRdb's table, derived via immunoSEQ multiplex PCR, lists solely in-frame clones and lacks some. The sample carries nearly 1 million clones, around 80% recorded once. Sequencing was done on a sample of memory CD4+ T cells sorted from blood. These TCRs come from a man younger than 35 in good health. The CDR3 runs from the conserved cysteine through the conserved F or W. Part of the rows lack a size; the others show once, few, many or a class for expanded clones.

TRBJ1-6,16,.,TRBV10-2,CASREGREVGNSPLHF
TRBJ2-1,11,.,TRBV6-6,CASRGQREQFF
TRBJ1-2,14,.,TRBV27,CASSSRAPGGGYTF
TRBJ2-1,15,.,TRBV10-3,CAISESLFERNEQFF
TRBJ1-4,15,.,TRBV5-5,CASSFGGIENEKLFF
TRBJ2-2,15,.,TRBV28,CASRTDRVVTGELFF
TRBJ2-1,15,.,TRBV30,CAWSVRAGGIFEQFF
TRBJ2-5,13,.,TRBV5-1,CASGGTDQETQYF
TRBJ2-1,15,few,TRBV6-5,CASSRALAGYNEQFF
TRBJ2-5,14,.,TRBV5-1,CASSLGGTEETQYF
TRBJ1-6,14,.,TRBV25-1,CASSAEQGNSPLHF
TRBJ2-5,15,few,TRBV11-3,CASSSRTGTQETQYF
TRBJ1-1,13,once,TRBV19,CASIGIVFGEAFF
TRBJ2-7,13,.,TRBV11-2,CASTPGVGYEQYF
TRBJ2-7,12,few,TRBV5-1,CASSLQGYEQYF
TRBJ1-6,15,.,TRBV7-2,CASTLQGAPNSPLHF
TRBJ2-7,11,many,TRBV20-1,CSAALEYEQYF
TRBJ1-6,19,.,TRBV13,CASSQTRVKGKDYNSPLHF
TRBJ2-7,14,few,TRBV6-5,CASRVAGGSYEQYF
TRBJ1-4,13,few,TRBV28,CASSGQINEKLFF
TRBJ2-1,13,few,TRBV29-1,CSCRAGGLNEQFF
TRBJ2-2,13,.,TRBV27,CASSLERVGELFF